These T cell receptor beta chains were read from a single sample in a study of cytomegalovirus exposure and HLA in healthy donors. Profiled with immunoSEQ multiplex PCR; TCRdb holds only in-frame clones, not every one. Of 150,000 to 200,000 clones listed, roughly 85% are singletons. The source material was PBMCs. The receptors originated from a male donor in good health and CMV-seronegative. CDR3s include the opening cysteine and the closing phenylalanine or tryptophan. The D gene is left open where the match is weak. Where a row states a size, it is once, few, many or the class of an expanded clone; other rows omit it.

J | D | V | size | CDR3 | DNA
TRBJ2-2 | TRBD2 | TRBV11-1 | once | CASSRPGLAGRNTGELFF | TGTGCCAGCAGCAGACCGGGACTAGCGGGAAGAAACACCGGGGAGCTGTTTTTT
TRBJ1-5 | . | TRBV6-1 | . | CASRTGLGDNQPQHF | TGTGCCAGCCGAACAGGGCTAGGGGACAATCAGCCCCAGCATTTT
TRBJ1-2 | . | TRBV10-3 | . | CAITGTTRTDSPYGYTF | TGTGCCATCACCGGAACGACGAGAACGGACAGCCCCTATGGCTACACCTTC
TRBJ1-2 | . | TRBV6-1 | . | CASRVGVFIYGYTF | TGTGCCAGCAGAGTAGGGGTTTTTATCTATGGCTACACCTTC
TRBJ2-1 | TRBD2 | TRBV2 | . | CASSVYASGAYNEQFF | TGTGCCAGCAGTGTCTACGCTAGCGGGGCTTACAATGAGCAGTTCTTC
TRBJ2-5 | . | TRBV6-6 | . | CAISKGQETQYF | TGTGCCATTTCGAAGGGGCAAGAGACCCAGTACTTC
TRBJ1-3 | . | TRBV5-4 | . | CASSLGQGNTIYF | TGTGCCAGCAGCCTCGGACAGGGAAACACCATATATTTT
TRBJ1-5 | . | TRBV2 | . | CASSERAGANQPQHF | TGTGCCAGCAGTGAAAGGGCAGGGGCCAATCAGCCCCAGCATTTT
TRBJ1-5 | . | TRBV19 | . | CASSIGAGDNQPQHF | TGTGCCAGTAGTATTGGGGCTGGGGACAATCAGCCCCAGCATTTT
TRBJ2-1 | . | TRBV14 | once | CASKAMSLYNEQFF | TGTGCCAGCAAAGCCATGTCCCTCTACAATGAGCAGTTCTTC
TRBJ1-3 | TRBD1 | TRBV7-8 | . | CASSPRTGGISGNTIYF | TGTGCCAGCAGCCCCCGGACAGGGGGTATCTCTGGAAACACCATATATTTT
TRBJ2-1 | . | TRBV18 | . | CASSQTAYNEQFF | TGTGCCAGCTCACAGACAGCGTACAATGAGCAGTTCTTC
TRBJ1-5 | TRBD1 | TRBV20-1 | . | CRYTGDQPQHF | TGCAGATACACAGGGGACCAGCCCCAGCATTTT
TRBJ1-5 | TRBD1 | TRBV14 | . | CASSQDTGQLNQPQHF | TGTGCCAGCAGCCAAGATACGGGACAGCTAAATCAGCCCCAGCATTTT
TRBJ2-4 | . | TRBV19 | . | CASSTAGTLLPLDIQYF | TGTGCCAGTAGTACCGCCGGGACACTCCTTCCCCTAGACATTCAGTACTTC
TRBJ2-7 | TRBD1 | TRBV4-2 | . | CASSLSPGQGSGEQYF | TGTGCCAGCAGCCTTTCGCCGGGACAGGGCAGTGGCGAGCAGTACTTC